This TCR beta chain was sequenced for a study of T cell responses to AZD1222 COVID-19 vaccine. Study findings and constraints: White British people made up most donors, females outnumbered males, and clonal diversity was possibly underestimated. Sampling captured repertoires only after the peak T cell response.

About this clone itself: Its antigen remains unidentified.

Sequencing used immunoSEQ multiplex PCR; TCRdb keeps in-frame clones, though not all of them. Among 130,000 to 150,000 clones, around nine tenths were seen once, and the ten largest hold 1.4%. The CDR3 is made up of 15 amino acids. V was clipped by 3 bases and J by 3 bases; unmatched bases: 8. Germline values: CDR1 PRHDT, CDR2 FYEKMQ (reference sequence). The origin of this receptor is an adult in good health. This sequence joins TRBV13 and TRBJ2-7, with TRBD2 matching 7 bases. Specimen: peripheral blood, collected on day 0 of AZD1222 vaccination. CDR3 loop: CASSFAIAGDYEQYF. Written as DNA, the CDR3 is TGTGCCAGCAGCTTCGCCATCGCGGGGGACTACGAGCAGTACTTC.